A selection of T cell receptor beta chains follows, all from one sample in a study of shared clonotypes between healthy human individuals. Assay: immunoSEQ multiplex PCR; the TCRdb copy retains only in-frame clones and omits some. Altogether some 2,000,000 clones are present, under 97% being singletons, with the ten largest covering less than 0.15%. Specimen: naive CD4+ T cells sorted from blood. The source is a man in his late teens or twenties in good health. CDR3s include the opening cysteine and the closing phenylalanine or tryptophan. A D gene is named only where the DNA matches it firmly. The size field is filled for only some rows; it gives once, few, many or a size class.

CASSLDRWGELFF	TGTGCCAGCAGCTTAGACCGCTGGGGGGAGCTGTTTTTT	TRBJ2-2	-	-	TRBV7-6
CASSFTGRDNEKLFF	TGTGCCAGCAGCTTCACAGGCAGGGATAATGAAAAACTGTTTTTT	TRBJ1-4	-	-	TRBV7-6
CAWSRQGPNEKLFF	TGTGCCTGGAGTAGGCAGGGACCTAATGAAAAACTGTTTTTT	TRBJ1-4	-	once	TRBV30
CASSPQRQDQNYGYTF	TGTGCCAGCTCACCACAGCGACAGGACCAGAACTATGGCTACACCTTC	TRBJ1-2	-	once	TRBV18
CSAREGEELFF	TGCAGTGCTAGAGAGGGGGAGGAGCTGTTTTTT	TRBJ2-2	-	-	TRBV20-1
CASSLGNRGSSGNTIYF	TGTGCCAGCAGCTTGGGAAACAGGGGTTCCTCTGGAAACACCATATATTTT	TRBJ1-3	TRBD1	-	TRBV5-4
CASRRDGYGYTF	TGTGCCAGCAGGCGGGACGGTTATGGCTACACCTTC	TRBJ1-2	-	-	TRBV6-5
CASTHFGIREKLFF	TGTGCCAGCACCCACTTCGGGATAAGAGAGAAACTGTTTTTT	TRBJ1-4	-	-	TRBV6-1
CAWSVLAGGPHEQYF	TGTGCCTGGAGTGTACTAGCGGGGGGGCCCCACGAGCAGTACTTC	TRBJ2-7	TRBD2	-	TRBV30
CAWSVGQGKNTIYF	TGTGCCTGGAGTGTAGGGCAGGGCAAGAACACCATATATTTT	TRBJ1-3	-	-	TRBV30
CANSQIGPTDTQYF	TGCGCCAACAGCCAAATAGGGCCTACAGATACGCAGTATTTT	TRBJ2-3	-	-	TRBV4-1
CASRTDRDGGYTF	TGCGCCAGCAGGACAGACAGGGACGGCGGCTACACCTTC	TRBJ1-2	TRBD1	once	TRBV5-1
CASSTDRIVNEQFF	TGCGCCAGCAGCACGGACAGGATTGTCAATGAGCAGTTCTTC	TRBJ2-1	TRBD1	-	TRBV5-1
CASSLGGEETQYF	TGCGCCAGCAGCTTGGGGGGAGAGGAGACCCAGTACTTC	TRBJ2-5	-	-	TRBV5-1
CASSEEVVSPYEQYF	TGTGCCAGCAGTGAGGAGGTGGTGTCTCCCTACGAGCAGTACTTC	TRBJ2-7	-	-	TRBV2
CAISGSLAGVSYEQYF	TGTGCCATCAGTGGAAGTCTAGCGGGAGTGTCCTACGAGCAGTACTTC	TRBJ2-7	TRBD2	-	TRBV10-3
CASTERGRATGANVLTF	TGTGCCAGTACCGAGCGCGGGAGGGCTACTGGGGCCAACGTCCTGACTTTC	TRBJ2-6	TRBD2	-	TRBV2
CASSPHTSSGANVLTF	TGTGCCAGCAGCCCTCACACCAGCTCTGGGGCCAACGTCCTGACTTTC	TRBJ2-6	-	-	TRBV7-9
CASSLFAGLSGEQYF	TGTGCCAGCAGCTTGTTCGCAGGTCTCTCGGGCGAGCAGTACTTC	TRBJ2-7	-	-	TRBV5-4
CASSYVGTYEQYF	TGTGCCAGCAGTTACGTAGGGACCTACGAGCAGTACTTC	TRBJ2-7	-	-	TRBV6-6
CASSLGRGDTQYF	TGTGCCAGCAGCCTAGGACGGGGAGATACGCAGTATTTT	TRBJ2-3	-	-	TRBV7-2